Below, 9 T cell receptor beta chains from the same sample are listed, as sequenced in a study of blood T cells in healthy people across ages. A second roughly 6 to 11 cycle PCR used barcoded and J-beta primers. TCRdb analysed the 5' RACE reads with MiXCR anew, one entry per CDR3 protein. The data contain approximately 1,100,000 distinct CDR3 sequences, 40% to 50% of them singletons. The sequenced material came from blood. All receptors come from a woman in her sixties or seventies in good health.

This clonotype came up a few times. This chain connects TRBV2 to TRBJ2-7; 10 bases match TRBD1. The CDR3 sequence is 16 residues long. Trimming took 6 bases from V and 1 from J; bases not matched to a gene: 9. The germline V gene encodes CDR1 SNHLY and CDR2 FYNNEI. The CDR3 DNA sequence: TGTGCCAGCAGGGACCAGGACAGGGGGAATTCCTACGAGCAGTACTTC. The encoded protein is CASRDQDRGNSYEQYF.

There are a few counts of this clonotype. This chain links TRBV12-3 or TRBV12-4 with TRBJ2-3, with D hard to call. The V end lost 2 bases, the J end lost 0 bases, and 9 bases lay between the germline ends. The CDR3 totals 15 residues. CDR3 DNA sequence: TGTGCCAGCAGTTTACGGGCCTCTAGCACAGATACGCAGTATTTT. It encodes CASSLRASSTDTQYF.

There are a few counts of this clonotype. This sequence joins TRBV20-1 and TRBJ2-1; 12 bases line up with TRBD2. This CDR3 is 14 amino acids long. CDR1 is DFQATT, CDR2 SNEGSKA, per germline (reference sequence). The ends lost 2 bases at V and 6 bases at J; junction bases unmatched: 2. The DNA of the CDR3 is TGCAGTGCTAGACTAGCGGGAGGGGTCAATGAGCAGTTCTTC. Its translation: CSARLAGGVNEQFF.

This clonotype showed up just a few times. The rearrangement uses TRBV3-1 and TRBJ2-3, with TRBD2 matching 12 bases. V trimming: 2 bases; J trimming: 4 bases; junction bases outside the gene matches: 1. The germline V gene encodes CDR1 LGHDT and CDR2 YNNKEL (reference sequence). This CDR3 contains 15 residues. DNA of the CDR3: TGTGCCAGCAGCCAATCTAGCGGGAGGGCAGATACGCAGTATTTT. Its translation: CASSQSSGRADTQYF.

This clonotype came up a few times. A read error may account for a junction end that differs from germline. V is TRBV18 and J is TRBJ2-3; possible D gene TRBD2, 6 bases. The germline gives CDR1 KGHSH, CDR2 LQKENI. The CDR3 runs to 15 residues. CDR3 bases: TGTGCTAGCTCTCCCCTCTGGGGGAGGCCAGATACGCAGTATTTT. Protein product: CASSPLWGRPDTQYF. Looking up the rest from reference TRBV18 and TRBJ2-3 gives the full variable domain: NAGVMQNPRHLVRRRGQEARLRCSPMKGHSHVYWYRQLPEEGLKFMVYLQKENIIDESGMPKERFSAEFPKEGPSILRIQQVVRGDSAAYFCASSPLWGRPDTQYFGPGTRLTVL.

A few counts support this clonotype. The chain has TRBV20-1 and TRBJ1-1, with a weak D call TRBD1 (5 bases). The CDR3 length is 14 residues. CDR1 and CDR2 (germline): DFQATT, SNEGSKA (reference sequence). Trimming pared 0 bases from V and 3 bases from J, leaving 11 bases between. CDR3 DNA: TGCAGTGCTAGAGATCGGGGCAGCTACACTGAAGCTTTCTTT. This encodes CSARDRGSYTEAFF.

Written as DNA, the CDR3 is TGTGCCAGCGGGTTTCCTGAGACCCAGTACTTC. It codes for CASGFPETQYF. The chain is built from TRBV12-3 or TRBV12-4 and TRBJ2-5, with D unclear. V was trimmed by 8 bases and J by 5 bases, leaving 9 bases between them. This CDR3 spans 11 amino acids.

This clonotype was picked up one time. CDR3 nucleotide sequence: TGTGCCAGCAGGCGCCGGGGAGCGGTAGAGACCCAGTACTTC. Translated, it gives CASRRRGAVETQYF. This sequence joins TRBV12-3 or TRBV12-4 and TRBJ2-4, with D maybe TRBD2 (5 bases). TRBJ2-5 matches the DNA end more closely, so the J call is doubtful. This CDR3 is built from 14 residues.

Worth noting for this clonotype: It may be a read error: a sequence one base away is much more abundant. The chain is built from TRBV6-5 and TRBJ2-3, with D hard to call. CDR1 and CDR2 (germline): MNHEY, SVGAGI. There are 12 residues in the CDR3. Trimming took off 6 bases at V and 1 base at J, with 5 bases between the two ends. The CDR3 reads CASRHRTDTQYF. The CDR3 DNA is TGTGCCAGCAGACACCGCACAGATACGCAGTATTTT.